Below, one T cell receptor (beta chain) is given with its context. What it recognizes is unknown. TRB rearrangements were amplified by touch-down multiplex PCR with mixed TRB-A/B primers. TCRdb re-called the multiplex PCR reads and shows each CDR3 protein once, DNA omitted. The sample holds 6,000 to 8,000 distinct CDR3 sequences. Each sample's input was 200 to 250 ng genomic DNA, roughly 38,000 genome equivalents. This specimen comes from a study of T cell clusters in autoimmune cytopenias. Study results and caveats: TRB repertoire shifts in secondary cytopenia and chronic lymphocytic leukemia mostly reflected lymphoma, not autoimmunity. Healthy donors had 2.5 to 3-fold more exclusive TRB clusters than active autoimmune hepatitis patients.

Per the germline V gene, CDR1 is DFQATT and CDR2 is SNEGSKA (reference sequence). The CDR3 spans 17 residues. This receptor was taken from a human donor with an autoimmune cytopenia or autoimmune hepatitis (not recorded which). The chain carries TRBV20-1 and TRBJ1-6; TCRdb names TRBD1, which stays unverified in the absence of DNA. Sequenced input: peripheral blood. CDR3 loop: CSATQGTGVASNSPLHF.